This TCR beta chain stems from a study of T-cell reconstitution after alpha-beta-depleted transplantation in children. Study findings and constraints: By one year post-transplant, T-cell counts and diversity largely arose from T cells that were newly produced.

Construction of the TCRbeta library involved unique molecular identifiers. TCRdb reanalysed the PCR reads using MiXCR and keeps one entry per CDR3 protein. The sample includes more than 400,000 distinct CDR3 sequences, roughly 43% of them seen just once. Comment on this clonotype: Its antigen remains unidentified.

The TCR comes from a girl aged 2 to 9 with aplastic anemia, due to receive a stem cell transplant. The specimen was PBMCs, collected before TCRalphabeta/CD19-depleted stem cell transplant.

CDR3 region: CASARGTYEQYF. CDR3 nucleotides: TGTGCCAGCGCAAGAGGGACCTACGAGCAGTACTTC. This chain links TRBV6-5 with TRBJ2-7, with a weak D call TRBD2 (5 bases). The germline V gene encodes CDR1 MNHEY and CDR2 SVGAGI. Deletions cut 8 bases from V and 2 bases from J, with 10 bases between. This CDR3 is built from 12 residues.